The source of this T cell receptor beta chain is a study of blood T cell repertoires in COVID-19. Study as a whole: Donors in the United States, Italy and Spain gave samples during acute or convalescent COVID-19. Sources were T cells, B-cell-depleted T cells, or PBMCs; the material itself was cDNA or gDNA.

The CDR3 consists of 17 residues. CDR1 is SGDLS and CDR2 is YYNGEE in the germline V gene. The V gene end was trimmed by 4 bases and the J gene end by 8 bases; junction bases not matched to a gene: 15. Methods used by the authors: Nucleated cell number was recorded as an estimate derived from reference gene primer amplification. The data were produced by immunoSEQ multiplex PCR, yet TCRdb's version contains in-frame clones alone and is incomplete. Clone size and the V and J calls come from that table; the DNA yielded D and trimming. Among a few hundred thousand clones listed, roughly 85% were seen once.

The sequenced material came from peripheral blood. This sequence joins TRBV9 and TRBJ2-2; TRBD1 matches at 9 bases. This receptor was identified in a man aged 55 to 70 who had recovered from COVID-19. The CDR3 sequence is CASSLSRGQGLRGELFF. The CDR3 nucleotides are TGTGCCAGCAGCTTAAGTCGGGGACAGGGTTTGCGGGGGGAGCTGTTTTTT.